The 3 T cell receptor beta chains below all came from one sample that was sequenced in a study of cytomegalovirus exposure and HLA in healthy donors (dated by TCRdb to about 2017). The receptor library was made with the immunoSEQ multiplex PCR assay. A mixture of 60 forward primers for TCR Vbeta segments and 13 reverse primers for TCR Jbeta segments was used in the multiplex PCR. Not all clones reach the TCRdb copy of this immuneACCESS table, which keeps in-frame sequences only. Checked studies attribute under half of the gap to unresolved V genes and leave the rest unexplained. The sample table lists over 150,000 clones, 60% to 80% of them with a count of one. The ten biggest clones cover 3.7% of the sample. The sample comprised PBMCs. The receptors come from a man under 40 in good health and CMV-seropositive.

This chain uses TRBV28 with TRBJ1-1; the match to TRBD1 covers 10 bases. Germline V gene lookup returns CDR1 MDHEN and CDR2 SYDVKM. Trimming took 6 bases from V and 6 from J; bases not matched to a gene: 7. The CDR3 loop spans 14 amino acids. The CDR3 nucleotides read TGTGCCAGCAGGCCGACAGGGGGCCGCGCTGAAGCTTTCTTT. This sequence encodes CASRPTGGRAEAFF.

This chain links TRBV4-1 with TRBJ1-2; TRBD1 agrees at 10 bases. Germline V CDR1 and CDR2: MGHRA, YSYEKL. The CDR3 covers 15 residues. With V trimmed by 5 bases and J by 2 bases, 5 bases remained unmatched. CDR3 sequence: CASSNDRGLNYGYTF. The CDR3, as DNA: TGCGCCAGCAGCAACGACAGGGGGCTAAACTATGGCTACACCTTC.

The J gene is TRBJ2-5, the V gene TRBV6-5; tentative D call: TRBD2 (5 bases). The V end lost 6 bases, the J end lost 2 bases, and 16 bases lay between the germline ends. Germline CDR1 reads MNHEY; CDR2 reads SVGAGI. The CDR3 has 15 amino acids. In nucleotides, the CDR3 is TGTGCCAGCAGCCCCGGGAACTATGAACAAGAGACCCAGTACTTC. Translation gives CASSPGNYEQETQYF.